The 20 T cell receptor beta chains given below trace back to one sample, sequenced in a study of OX40 agonist ivuxolimab in advanced cancers. Measured with immunoSEQ multiplex PCR; TCRdb has only the in-frame clones, and not every one. The repertoire has about 73,000 clones, 90% of them found once; the top ten carry roughly 9.8%. The input for sequencing was CD4+ or CD8+ T cells sorted from blood, taken in a trial of the OX40 agonist ivuxolimab. Receptor source: an adult with an advanced solid tumor such as melanoma, head and neck, liver or kidney cancer.

This clone was recorded once. The V call is TRBV18, the J call TRBJ2-2; D uncertain. Trimming took off 6 bases at V and 5 bases at J, with 7 bases between the two ends. The CDR3 is made up of 12 amino acids. Germline V gives CDR1 KGHSH, CDR2 LQKENI. The CDR3 loop is CASSLGTGELFF. The CDR3 DNA follows: TGTGCCAGCTCCCTCGGGACCGGGGAGCTGTTTTTT.

This chain connects TRBV19 to TRBJ1-1, with TRBD1 identical over 10 bases. Trimming cost V 3 bases and J 4 bases; bases outside gene matches: 5. Germline V CDR1 and CDR2: LNHDA, SQIVND (reference sequence). The CDR3 length is 15 residues. The CDR3 sequence is CASSIGDRGATEAFF. DNA for the CDR3: TGTGCCAGTAGTATTGGGGACAGGGGAGCCACTGAAGCTTTCTTT.

In nucleotides, the CDR3 is TGTGCCAGCAGTTTAGTTAGGGGTCCGTACAATGAGCAGTTCTTC. This codes for CASSLVRGPYNEQFF. V and J are TRBV27 and TRBJ2-1; D is perhaps TRBD1 (5 bases). The germline V and J ends were trimmed by 2 bases and 4 bases, with 12 bases remaining between them. The germline gives CDR1 MNHEY, CDR2 SMNVEV (reference sequence). The CDR3 has 15 residues.

The CDR3 region is CASSLEGFRETQYF. DNA of the CDR3: TGTGCCAGCAGCTTGGAAGGATTCAGGGAGACCCAGTACTTC. The chain joins TRBV7-8 to TRBJ2-5; D ambiguous. The CDR3 contains 14 residues. CDR1 and CDR2 from the germline V gene are SGHVS and FQNEAQ. Between the trimmed V and J ends, which lost 3 bases and 5 bases, there was a span of 13 bases.

As DNA, the CDR3 is TGTGCCAGTAGTATCGGGTTAGCGGGGGGCTCCGCTATCTACAATGAGCAGTTCTTC. This sequence encodes CASSIGLAGGSAIYNEQFF. The V call is TRBV19, the J call TRBJ2-1, with 10 bases matching TRBD2. V lost 3 bases to trimming and J lost 3 bases; unmatched junction nucleotides: 14. The length of the CDR3 is 19 residues. Germline assignment: CDR1 LNHDA and CDR2 SQIVND (reference sequence).

This sequence joins TRBV5-6 and TRBJ1-5; D is ambiguous. The CDR3 has 13 residues. Trimming took off 3 bases at V and 4 bases at J, with 8 bases between the two ends. In germline, CDR1 is SGHDT, CDR2 YYEEEE. CDR3 amino acids: CASSSGRNQPQHF. CDR3 sequence (DNA): TGTGCCAGCAGCTCGGGCAGAAATCAGCCCCAGCATTTT.

This sequence joins TRBV29-1 and TRBJ1-1; no clear D gene. The CDR3 is 11 residues long. Looked up from germline, CDR1 is SQVTM and CDR2 is ANQGSEA. V was clipped by 7 bases and J by 4 bases, with 10 bases between them. CDR3 in amino acids: CSGLESTEAFF. DNA of the CDR3: TGCAGCGGTTTGGAGAGCACTGAAGCTTTCTTT.

The chain recombines TRBV2 with TRBJ2-5; D is unclear. Germline V gives CDR1 SNHLY, CDR2 FYNNEI. Trimming removed 7 bases at V and 5 bases at J, with 2 bases between. This CDR3 has 9 amino acids. Here the CDR3 DNA reads TGTGCCAGCAATGAGACCCAGTACTTC. Its translation is CASNETQYF.

Only a few counts were recorded for this clone. The J gene is TRBJ1-1, the V gene TRBV4-1, with TRBD1 identical over 10 bases. V trimming: 4 bases; J trimming: 4 bases; junction bases outside the gene matches: 6. The CDR3 is made up of 15 amino acids. The germline V gene has CDR1 MGHRA and CDR2 YSYEKL. For the CDR3, the DNA is TGCGCCAGCAGCCTACTGACAGGGGGCTTCACTGAAGCTTTCTTT. It codes for CASSLLTGGFTEAFF.

The chain carries TRBV27 and TRBJ2-7; 8 bases are shared with TRBD1. The V gene end was trimmed by 8 bases and the J gene end by 4 bases; junction bases not matched to a gene: 10. This CDR3 comprises 14 residues. Germline CDR1 is MNHEY and CDR2 is SMNVEV (reference sequence). CDR3 protein: CASRYAGGAYEQYF. The CDR3, as DNA: TGTGCCAGCCGATACGCAGGGGGCGCATACGAGCAGTACTTC.

The chain employs TRBV5-6 and TRBJ2-5; D gene unclear. This CDR3 region has 15 residues. CDR1 SGHDT and CDR2 YYEEEE come from the germline V gene. Trimming shortened V by 4 bases and J by 4 bases, and 17 bases separated the two germline ends. This CDR3 reads CASSLTPEDLETQYF. As DNA, the CDR3 is TGTGCCAGCAGCCTTACACCCGAGGACCTAGAGACCCAGTACTTC.

This clone was counted a few times. The chain has TRBV6-1 and TRBJ2-7, with a tentative D call TRBD1 (6 bases). CDR3 size: 14 residues. Per the germline V gene, CDR1 is MNHNS and CDR2 is SASEGT. Trimming shortened V by 2 bases and J by 0 bases, and 8 bases separated the two germline ends. CDR3 in amino acids: CASSETGSSYEQYF. The CDR3 DNA is TGTGCCAGCAGTGAAACAGGGAGCTCCTACGAGCAGTACTTC.

The V gene is TRBV27, the J gene TRBJ2-7, with a tentative D call TRBD2 (5 bases). Germline CDR1 MNHEY, CDR2 SMNVEV (reference sequence). V shed 3 bases and J shed 4 bases, with 13 bases lying between them. This CDR3 is built from 14 residues. CDR3: CASSLGGSTYEQYF. The CDR3 bases are TGTGCCAGCAGTTTGGGCGGGTCGACTTACGAGCAGTACTTC.

V usage is TRBV27 and J usage is TRBJ2-1; 13 bases are shared with TRBD2. The germline V gene encodes CDR1 MNHEY and CDR2 SMNVEV (reference sequence). The CDR3 is made up of 17 amino acids. Trimming cost V 6 bases and J 8 bases; bases outside gene matches: 13. CDR3 residues: CASRGGLAGLLGDEQFF. In DNA form, the CDR3 reads TGTGCCAGCAGGGGGGGACTAGCGGGGTTACTGGGCGATGAGCAGTTCTTC.

This clone has just a few counts. The chain employs TRBV6-6 and TRBJ1-1; 9 bases are a match to TRBD1. The V gene's germline CDR1 is MNHNY and CDR2 SVGAGI (reference sequence). The CDR3 length is 14 residues. The V and J ends lost 7 bases and 5 bases, in that order; junction bases with no gene match: 8. The CDR3 nucleotides read TGTGCCAGCATCGAACAGGGGGCGCGAACTGAAGCTTTCTTT. This sequence encodes CASIEQGARTEAFF.

This clone was picked up one time. This chain joins TRBV5-1 and TRBJ2-6; D possibly matches TRBD1 or TRBD2 (5 bases each). The CDR3 totals 16 residues. The germline gives CDR1 SGHRS, CDR2 YFSETQ. V lost 3 bases, J lost 1 base, and 11 bases lay in between. CDR3 DNA: TGCGCCAGCAGCTGGGAGAGGGGTTCTGGGGCCAACGTCCTGACTTTC. It encodes CASSWERGSGANVLTF.

The rearrangement joins TRBV6-1 to TRBJ2-1; 8 bases match TRBD2. The CDR3 loop spans 13 amino acids. Germline V lookup: CDR1 MNHNS, CDR2 SASEGT. The trim removed 5 bases at V and 9 bases at J, leaving 6 bases unmatched. CDR3 residues: CASSTGLATEQFF. The DNA for the CDR3 is TGTGCCAGCAGTACTGGACTAGCCACTGAGCAGTTCTTC.

The rearrangement links TRBV16 to TRBJ1-5, with 10 bases fitting TRBD1. This CDR3 comprises 16 residues. CDR1 is KGHSY and CDR2 is FQNENV in the germline V gene. The ends lost 2 bases at V and 4 bases at J; junction bases unmatched: 5. In DNA form, the CDR3 reads TGTGCCAGCAGCCAAAGTCGGACAGGGGGAAATCAGCCCCAGCATTTT. Its protein product is CASSQSRTGGNQPQHF. The whole variable domain, remainder taken from reference TRBV16 and TRBJ1-5, is GEEVAQTPKHLVRGEGQKAKLYCAPIKGHSYVFWYQQVLKNEFKFLISFQNENVFDETGMPKERFSAKCLPNSPCSLEIQATKLEDSAVYFCASSQSRTGGNQPQHFGDGTRLSIL.

The chain couples TRBV30 to TRBJ2-3; TRBD2 might be the D (6 bases). Trimming shortened V by 5 bases and J by 3 bases, and 27 bases separated the two germline ends. The CDR3 spans 18 residues. Germline lookup yields CDR1 GTSNPN and CDR2 SVGIG (reference sequence). CDR3 DNA sequence: TGTGCCTGGGGTCATGGTGGTAGCGGTTGGGTAATAACAGATACGCAGTATTTT. It translates to CAWGHGGSGWVITDTQYF. Complete variable domain (other parts from reference TRBV30 and TRBJ2-3): SQTIHQWPATLVQPVGSPLSLECTVEGTSNPNLYWYRQAAGRGLQLLFYSVGIGQISSEVPQNLSASRPQDRQFILSSKKLLLSDSGFYLCAWGHGGSGWVITDTQYFGPGTRLTVL.

This clone was seen a single time. The rearrangement links TRBV7-3 to TRBJ2-1; 12 bases fit TRBD2. The CDR3 totals 15 residues. Germline V lookup: CDR1 SGHTA, CDR2 FQGTGA. Trimming at V came to 4 bases and at J to 5 bases, leaving 3 bases not matched to a gene. CDR3 residues: CASSSRLAGDNEQFF. The CDR3 DNA is TGTGCCAGCAGCTCAAGACTAGCGGGGGACAATGAGCAGTTCTTC.